This T cell receptor (beta chain) was captured by sequencing in a study of cytomegalovirus exposure and HLA in healthy donors. PCR used 60 Vbeta primers and 13 Jbeta primers. This table comes from immunoSEQ multiplex PCR, and its TCRdb copy is limited to in-frame clones, with some not included. The profile covers some 120,000 clones, with less than 80% appearing a single time and roughly 10% taken by the ten largest. Despite likely unrecorded immune exposures, the donors were nominally healthy at the time of sampling. This sequence was found in a woman aged 40-49 years in good health and CMV-seropositive. Sequenced: PBMCs.

In DNA form, the CDR3 reads TGTGCCAGTAGTATCCTAGACAGGGGTAATGAAAAACTGTTTTTT. Its protein is CASSILDRGNEKLFF. V is TRBV19 and J is TRBJ1-4, with 8 bases that match TRBD1. This CDR3 comprises 15 residues. Trimming removed 3 bases from V and 4 bases from J; junction bases left unmatched: 4. Germline V lookup: CDR1 LNHDA, CDR2 SQIVND (reference sequence).